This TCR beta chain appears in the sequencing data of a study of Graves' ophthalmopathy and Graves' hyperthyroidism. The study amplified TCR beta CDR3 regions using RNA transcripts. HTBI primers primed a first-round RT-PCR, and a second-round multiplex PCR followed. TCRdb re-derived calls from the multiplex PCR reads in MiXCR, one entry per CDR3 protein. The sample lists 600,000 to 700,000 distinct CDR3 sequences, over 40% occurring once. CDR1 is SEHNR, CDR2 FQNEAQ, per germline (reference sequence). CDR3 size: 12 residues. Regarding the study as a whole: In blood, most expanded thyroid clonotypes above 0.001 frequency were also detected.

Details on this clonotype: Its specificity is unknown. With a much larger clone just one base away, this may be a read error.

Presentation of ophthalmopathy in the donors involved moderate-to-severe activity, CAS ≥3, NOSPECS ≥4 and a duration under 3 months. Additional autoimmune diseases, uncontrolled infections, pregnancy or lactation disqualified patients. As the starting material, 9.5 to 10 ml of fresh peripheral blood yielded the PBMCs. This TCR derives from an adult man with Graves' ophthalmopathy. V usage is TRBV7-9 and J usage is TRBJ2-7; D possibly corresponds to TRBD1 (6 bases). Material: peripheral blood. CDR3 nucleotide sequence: TGTGCCGGCAGCCCGACAGGTTGGGAGCAGTACTTC. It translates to CAGSPTGWEQYF.